This TCR beta chain stems from a study of T-cell memory formation after mild COVID-19. Study-wide results and limits: Pre-infection memory contained some responding clones, which suggested that cross-reactive memory had joined.

The germline gives CDR1 MNHEY, CDR2 SVGEGT. Trimming removed 2 bases at V and 7 bases at J, with 12 bases between. The CDR3 loop spans 14 amino acids. TCRdb used MiXCR to reprocess the 5' RACE reads, holding one entry per CDR3 protein. Found here are about 340,000 distinct CDR3 sequences, around a sixth of them singletons; the top ten hold 20% to 25%. This clonotype was seen more than once but under ten times. Its antigen is currently unknown. The sequenced sample was PBMCs or a T cell subset sorted from them (not recorded which). This TCR derives from a man aged 18 to 30 who had mild COVID-19 (a few samples of this study predate the infection). Cell type and time point are not known. This sequence joins TRBV6-2 or TRBV6-3 and TRBJ1-5, with D perhaps matching TRBD1 (5 bases). Here the CDR3 reads CASSYVRVGQPQHF. In DNA, the CDR3 is TGTGCCAGCAGTTACGTCAGGGTCGGCCAGCCCCAGCATTTT.